This T cell receptor (beta chain) was profiled in a study of control samples from healthy donors and cancer patients. The germline V and J ends were trimmed by 0 bases and 7 bases, with 15 bases remaining between them. CDR3 length: 15 residues. Per the germline V gene, CDR1 is SGHAT and CDR2 is FQNNGV. TCRdb's table, derived via immunoSEQ multiplex PCR, lists solely in-frame clones and lacks some. The sample includes some 100,000 clones, roughly 89% seen only once; the top ten take approximately 7.8%. Sequenced input: blood. The clonotype originates from a man aged 25 to 40 in good health. The chain links TRBV11-2 to TRBJ2-5, with D tentatively TRBD2 (6 bases). The CDR3 region has the DNA TGTGCCAGCAGCTTAGAAATACAGCGGGTTATGACCCAGTACTTC. It yields the protein CASSLEIQRVMTQYF.